Many counts were recorded for the clone carrying this TCR beta chain. These data come from a study of identical twins. MiXCR, applied by TCRdb to the 5' RACE reads, yields one record per CDR3 protein. The sample includes about 690,000 distinct CDR3 sequences, approximately 6% seen only once; the top ten take around 1.9%. CDR3 length: 14 amino acids. The V and J ends lost 7 bases and 4 bases, in that order; junction bases with no gene match: 5. Only healthy Caucasians were included as donors. The chain recombines TRBV12-3 or TRBV12-4 with TRBJ1-4; 8 bases are a match to TRBD1. The sample was naive T cells sorted from blood. This clonotype was sampled from a man aged 18 to 35 in good health. CDR3 sequence (DNA): TGTGCCAGCACCGTGGACAGGGTTAATGAAAAACTGTTTTTT. Amino acids: CASTVDRVNEKLFF.